This TCR beta chain derives from a study of response to subunit inactivated influenza vaccine. Each CDR3 protein gets one entry after TCRdb re-called the RT-PCR reads with MiXCR. The data show under 950,000 distinct CDR3 sequences, approximately 21% seen once. This clonotype turned up a few times. Its matching antigen is unknown. Study-wide results and limits: New T cells are recruited in small numbers by each seasonal influenza vaccination, according to the authors' suggestion.

This TCR was sampled from a middle-aged man who received an inactivated influenza vaccine. The input for sequencing was PBMCs from blood, taken around 5 days after vaccination.

The CDR3 coding sequence is TGCAGCGGGACAGGTGCGAACACCGGGGAGCTGTTTTTT. Amino acid sequence: CSGTGANTGELFF. The V and J genes are TRBV20-1 and TRBJ2-2; 8 nucleotides match TRBD1. The CDR3 runs to 13 residues. Germline CDR1 is DFQATT and CDR2 is SNEGSKA (reference sequence).